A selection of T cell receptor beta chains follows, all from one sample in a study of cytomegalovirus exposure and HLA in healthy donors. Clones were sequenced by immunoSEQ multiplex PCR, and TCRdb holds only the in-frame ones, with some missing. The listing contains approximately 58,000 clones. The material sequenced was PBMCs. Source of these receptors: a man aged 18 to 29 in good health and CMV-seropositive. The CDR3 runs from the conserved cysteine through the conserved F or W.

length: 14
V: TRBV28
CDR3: CAIPYGSGVDGYTF

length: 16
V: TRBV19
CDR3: CASSKRGTSGSYEQYF

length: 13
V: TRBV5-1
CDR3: CASTGLGNTEAFF

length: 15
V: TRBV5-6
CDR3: CASSLWDSLNSPLHF

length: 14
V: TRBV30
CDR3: CAWSVPGANTEAFF

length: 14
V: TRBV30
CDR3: CAWSVDSLNEKLFF

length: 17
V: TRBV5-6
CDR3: CASSILRRERNTGEPFF

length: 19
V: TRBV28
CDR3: CASSLDPARVFTPVQPQHF

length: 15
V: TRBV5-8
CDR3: CASSLFPGGRETQYF

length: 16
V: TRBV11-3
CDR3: CASSLAATSGSGEQFF

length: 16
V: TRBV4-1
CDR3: CASSRVGQDATGELFF

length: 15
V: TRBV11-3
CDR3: CASSLAGTGGYEQYF

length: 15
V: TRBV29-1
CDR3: CSVSVGGLWYNEQFF

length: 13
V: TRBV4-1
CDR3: CASSSRQDLEQYF

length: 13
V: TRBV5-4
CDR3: CASSLSPGYEQYF

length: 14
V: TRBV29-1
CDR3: CSVALQGPQETQYF

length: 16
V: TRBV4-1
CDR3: CASTIEVGRDHYEQYF

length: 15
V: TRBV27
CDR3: CASSLYSAPNTEAFF

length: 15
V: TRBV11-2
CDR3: CASSRSRGLGTEAFF

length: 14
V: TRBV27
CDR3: CASSLSSGANVLTF

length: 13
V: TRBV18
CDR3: CASSPDSNTEAFF

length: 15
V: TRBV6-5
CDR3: CASSYSPGLASEQYF

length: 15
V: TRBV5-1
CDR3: CASSLGLTGEETQYF

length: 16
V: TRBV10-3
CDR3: CAIRRDLPGDTDTQYF

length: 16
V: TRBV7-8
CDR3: CASSLQRHISNQPQHF

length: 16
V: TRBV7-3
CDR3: CASSLSSGSSFNEQFF

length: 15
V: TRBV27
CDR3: CASSSFRQTNEKLFF

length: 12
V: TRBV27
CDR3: CASSSPGSEAFF

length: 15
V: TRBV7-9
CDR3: CASSLGHAGQETQYF

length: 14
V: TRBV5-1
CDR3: CASGFRGPNNEQFF

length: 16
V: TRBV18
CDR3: CASSPGLAGVRETQYF

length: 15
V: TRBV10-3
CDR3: CAISGKGGEDQPQHF

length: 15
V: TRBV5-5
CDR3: CASTFRGQGAYGYTF

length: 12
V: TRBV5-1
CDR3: CASSRQRNEQFF

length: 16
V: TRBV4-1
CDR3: CASSQAPGRGRAEAFF

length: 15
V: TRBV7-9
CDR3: CASSRSGRGTDTQYF

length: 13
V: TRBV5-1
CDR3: CASSLAGLETQYF

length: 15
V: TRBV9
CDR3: CASSGKTGVLDGYTF

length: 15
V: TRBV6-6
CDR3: CASSNDLGSNQPQHF

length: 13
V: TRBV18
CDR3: CASSPNGNTEAFF

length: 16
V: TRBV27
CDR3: CASSLMAGVVADTQYF

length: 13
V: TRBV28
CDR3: CASRSGANYGYTF

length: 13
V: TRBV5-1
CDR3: CASRGTGQETQYF

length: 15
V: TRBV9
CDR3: CASSTPGDGPRGYTF

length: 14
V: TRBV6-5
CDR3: CASSPTGTNEKLFF

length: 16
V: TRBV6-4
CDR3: CASSEPGLAGGTEQFF

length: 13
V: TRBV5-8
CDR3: CASSLAGTGGQYF

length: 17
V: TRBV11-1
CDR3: CASSLVGSGSPTDTQYF

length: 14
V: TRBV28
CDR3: CASRATSGTYEQYF

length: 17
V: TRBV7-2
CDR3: CASSLSTNLPGANVLTF